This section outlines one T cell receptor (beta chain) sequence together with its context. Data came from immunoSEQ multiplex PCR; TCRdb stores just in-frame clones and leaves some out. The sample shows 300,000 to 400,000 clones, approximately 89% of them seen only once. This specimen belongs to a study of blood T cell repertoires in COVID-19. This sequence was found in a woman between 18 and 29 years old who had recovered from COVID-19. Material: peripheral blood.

The CDR3 sequence is CASSEGVRGPGEAFF. CDR3 DNA: TGTGCCAGCAGTGAAGGTGTCAGGGGTCCCGGTGAAGCTTTCTTT. This rearrangement joins TRBV2 to TRBJ1-1; tentatively, D is TRBD1 (6 bases). Germline assignment: CDR1 SNHLY and CDR2 FYNNEI. This CDR3 spans 15 amino acids. Trimming cost V 1 base and J 7 bases, with 16 bases left between them.